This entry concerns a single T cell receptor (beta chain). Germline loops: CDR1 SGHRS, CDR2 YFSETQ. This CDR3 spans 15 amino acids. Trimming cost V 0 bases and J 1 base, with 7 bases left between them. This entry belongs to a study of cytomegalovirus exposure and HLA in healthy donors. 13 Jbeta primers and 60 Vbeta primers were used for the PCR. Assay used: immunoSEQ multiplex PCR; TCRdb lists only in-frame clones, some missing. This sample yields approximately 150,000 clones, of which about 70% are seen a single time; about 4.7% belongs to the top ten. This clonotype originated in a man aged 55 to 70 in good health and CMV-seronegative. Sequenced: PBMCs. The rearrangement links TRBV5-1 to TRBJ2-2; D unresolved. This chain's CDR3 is CASSLAPGNTGELFF. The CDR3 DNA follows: TGCGCCAGCAGCTTGGCACCGGGGAACACCGGGGAGCTGTTTTTT.